This TCR beta chain was captured in a study of OX40 agonist ivuxolimab in advanced cancers. A few counts support this clone. Antigen: not known. Findings and caveats of the study: At doses 0.1 to 3.0 mg/kg, CD4+ and CD8+ clones expanded.

Blood was sampled at baseline, cycle 4 day 1, and cycle 7 day 1. The table came from immunoSEQ multiplex PCR; TCRdb's copy has only in-frame clones and leaves some out. The sample shows around 58,000 clones, about 89% of them seen only once. The CDR3 sequence is 15 residues long. Per the germline V gene, CDR1 is MNHEY and CDR2 is SVGAGI. The ends lost 6 bases at V and 4 bases at J; junction bases unmatched: 11. This material consisted of CD4+ or CD8+ T cells sorted from blood, taken in a trial of the OX40 agonist ivuxolimab. This receptor was obtained from an adult with an advanced solid tumor such as melanoma, head and neck, liver or kidney cancer. The rearrangement joins TRBV6-5 to TRBJ1-2, with 7 bases identical to TRBD1. In DNA form, the CDR3 reads TGTGCCAGCAGGCACCGAGGGGGCGCGGGCTATGGCTACACCTTC. Its protein product is CASRHRGGAGYGYTF.